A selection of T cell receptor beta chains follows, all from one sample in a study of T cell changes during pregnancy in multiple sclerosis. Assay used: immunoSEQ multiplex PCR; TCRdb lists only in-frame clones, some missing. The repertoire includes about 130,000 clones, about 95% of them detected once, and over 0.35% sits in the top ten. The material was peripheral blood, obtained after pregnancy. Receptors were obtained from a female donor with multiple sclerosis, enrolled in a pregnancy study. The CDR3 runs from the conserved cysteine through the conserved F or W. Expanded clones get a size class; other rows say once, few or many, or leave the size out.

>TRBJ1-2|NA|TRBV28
CASSLSGAYGYTF
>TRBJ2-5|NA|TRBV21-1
CASSVRRLGETQYF
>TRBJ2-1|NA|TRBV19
CASSELRDRGPEQFF
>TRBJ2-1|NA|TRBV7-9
CASSLGVSYNEQFF
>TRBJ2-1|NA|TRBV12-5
CASGGGQGLPNEQFF
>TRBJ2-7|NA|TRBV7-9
CASSLAPGTSSYEQYF
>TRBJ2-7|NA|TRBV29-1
CSARDKMSPDYEQYF
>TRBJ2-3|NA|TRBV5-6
CASSLAFVGRVTQYF
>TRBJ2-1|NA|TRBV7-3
CASSTATSGSDEQFF
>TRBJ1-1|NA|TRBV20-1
CSATGGTEAFF
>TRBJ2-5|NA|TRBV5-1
CASSWQPTRQETQYF
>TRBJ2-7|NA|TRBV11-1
CASSNTGTSSYEQYF
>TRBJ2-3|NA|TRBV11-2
CASSLEGSTTDTQYF
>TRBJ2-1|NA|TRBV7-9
CASSFGGNRFEQFF
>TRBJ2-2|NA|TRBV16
CASKPAGGPVGELFF
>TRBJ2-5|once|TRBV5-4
CASSLGIAEQETQYF
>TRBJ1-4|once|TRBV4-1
CASRKQGPNEKLFF
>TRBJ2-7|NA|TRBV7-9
CASSSGPRRDNEQYF
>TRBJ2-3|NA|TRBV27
CASSLLAGISDTQYF
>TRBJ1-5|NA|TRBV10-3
CAISDRGGPYSNQPQHF
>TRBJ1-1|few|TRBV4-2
CASSQDAGGITEAFF
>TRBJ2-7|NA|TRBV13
CATGLRAGEGEQYF
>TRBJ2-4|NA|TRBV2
CASSDSRGRAAKNIQYF
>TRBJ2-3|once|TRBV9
CASSRGTSGGDTQYF
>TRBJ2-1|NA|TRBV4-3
CASSHPGGENNEQFF
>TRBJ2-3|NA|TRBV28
CASNRIGGYTHTGTDTQYF
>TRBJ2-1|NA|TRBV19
CASRSDSLATYNEQFF
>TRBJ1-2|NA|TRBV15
CATSRDIGANYGYTF
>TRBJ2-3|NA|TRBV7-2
CASSWGQFTDTQYF
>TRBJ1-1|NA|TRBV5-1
CASGKAAGRLTEAFF
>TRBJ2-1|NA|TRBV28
CASSPTGSSNNEQFF
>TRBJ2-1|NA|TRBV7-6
CASSGGLAGAEQFF
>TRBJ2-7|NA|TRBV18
CASSPPAGSPTSSYEQYF
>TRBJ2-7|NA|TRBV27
CASSSSSYEQYF
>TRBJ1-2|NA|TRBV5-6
CASSSGGTGRVYGYTF
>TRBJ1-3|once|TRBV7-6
CASKPQEGGNTIYF
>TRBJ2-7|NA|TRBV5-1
CASSSVPTSGRTEQYF
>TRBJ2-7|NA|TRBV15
CATSRGQGMGRSPYEQYF
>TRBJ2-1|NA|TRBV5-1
CASSWRYGGGNPNEQFF
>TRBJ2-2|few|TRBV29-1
CSCRRGEGELFF
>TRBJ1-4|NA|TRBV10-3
CAISESRPTNEKLFF
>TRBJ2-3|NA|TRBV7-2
CASNTEVDTQYF
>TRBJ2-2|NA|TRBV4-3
CASSQVTGTTGELFF
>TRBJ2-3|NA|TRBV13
CASSPSGEGLDTQYF
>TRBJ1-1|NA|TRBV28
CASSFRGQGLDTEAFF
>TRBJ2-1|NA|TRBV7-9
CASSPRFRRLDNEQFF
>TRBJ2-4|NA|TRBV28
CASSSEGRDREIAKNIQYF
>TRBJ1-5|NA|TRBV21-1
CASSKVYRQGRNQPQHF
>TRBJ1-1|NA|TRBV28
CASSLPHPGAEAFF
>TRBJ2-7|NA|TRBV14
CASSQVTKNQGPSSYEQYF
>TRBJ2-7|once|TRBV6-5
CASSYSFRGSSYEQYF
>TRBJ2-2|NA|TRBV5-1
CASSMDGGDTGELFF
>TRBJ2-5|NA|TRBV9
CASSVRGEGETQYF
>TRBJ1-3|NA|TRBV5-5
CASSEGQGRNTIYF
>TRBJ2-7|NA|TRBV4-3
CASSQDEWSQGYEQYF
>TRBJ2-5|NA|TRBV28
CASSPRLRETQYF
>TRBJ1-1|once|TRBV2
CASQGGTEAFF
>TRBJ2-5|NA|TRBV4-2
CASSQGTGLETQYF
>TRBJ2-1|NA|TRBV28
CASSLYSQYGEHEQFF